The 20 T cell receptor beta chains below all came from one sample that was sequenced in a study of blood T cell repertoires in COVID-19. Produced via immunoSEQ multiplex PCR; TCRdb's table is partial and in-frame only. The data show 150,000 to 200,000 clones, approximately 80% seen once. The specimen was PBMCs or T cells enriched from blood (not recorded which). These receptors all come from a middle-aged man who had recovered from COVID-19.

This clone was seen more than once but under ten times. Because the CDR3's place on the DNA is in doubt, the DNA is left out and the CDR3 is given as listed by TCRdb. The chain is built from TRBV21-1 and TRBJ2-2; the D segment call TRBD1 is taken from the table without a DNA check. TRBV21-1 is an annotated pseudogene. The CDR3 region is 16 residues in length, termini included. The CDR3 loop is CASSAVGVGNTGELFF.

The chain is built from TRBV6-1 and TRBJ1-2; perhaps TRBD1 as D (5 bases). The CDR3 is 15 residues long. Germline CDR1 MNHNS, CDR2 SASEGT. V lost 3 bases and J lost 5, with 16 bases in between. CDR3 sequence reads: CASSEGQQGRYGYTF. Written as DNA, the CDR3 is TGTGCCAGCAGTGAGGGGCAGCAGGGTAGATATGGCTACACCTTC.

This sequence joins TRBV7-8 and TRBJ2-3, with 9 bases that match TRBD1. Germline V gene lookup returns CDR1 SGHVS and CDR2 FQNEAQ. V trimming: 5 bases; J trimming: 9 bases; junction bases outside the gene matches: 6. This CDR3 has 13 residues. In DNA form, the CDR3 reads TGTGCCAGCAGCCGGAGGGACAGGGACACGCAGTATTTT. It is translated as CASSRRDRDTQYF.

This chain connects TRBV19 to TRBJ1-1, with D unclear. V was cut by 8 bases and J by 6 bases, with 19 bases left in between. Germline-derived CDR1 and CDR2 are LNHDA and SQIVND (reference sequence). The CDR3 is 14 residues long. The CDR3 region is CASFHQLGTSEAFF. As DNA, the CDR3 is TGTGCCAGTTTTCACCAACTAGGAACATCTGAAGCTTTCTTT.

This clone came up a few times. The CDR3 reads CASTMRQGGEKLFF. CDR3 bases: TGTGCCAGCACCATGCGGCAGGGGGGTGAAAAACTGTTTTTT. V and J are TRBV6-5 and TRBJ1-4; 7 bases match TRBD1. The CDR3 length is 14 residues. Germline V gives CDR1 MNHEY, CDR2 SVGAGI. With V trimmed by 7 bases and J by 7 bases, 9 bases remained unmatched.

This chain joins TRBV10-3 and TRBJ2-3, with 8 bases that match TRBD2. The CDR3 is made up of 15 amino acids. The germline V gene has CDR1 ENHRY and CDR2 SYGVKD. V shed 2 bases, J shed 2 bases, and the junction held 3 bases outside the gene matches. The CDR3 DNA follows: TGTGCCATCAGTGAGGACGGGGGGGACACAGATACGCAGTATTTT. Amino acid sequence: CAISEDGGDTDTQYF.

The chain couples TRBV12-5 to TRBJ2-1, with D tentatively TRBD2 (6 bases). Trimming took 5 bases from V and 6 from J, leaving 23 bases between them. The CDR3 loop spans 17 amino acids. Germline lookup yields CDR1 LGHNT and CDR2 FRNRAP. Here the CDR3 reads CASGPEGRGQRSNEQFF. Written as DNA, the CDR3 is TGTGCTAGTGGTCCCGAAGGGCGGGGTCAGCGGAGCAATGAGCAGTTCTTC.

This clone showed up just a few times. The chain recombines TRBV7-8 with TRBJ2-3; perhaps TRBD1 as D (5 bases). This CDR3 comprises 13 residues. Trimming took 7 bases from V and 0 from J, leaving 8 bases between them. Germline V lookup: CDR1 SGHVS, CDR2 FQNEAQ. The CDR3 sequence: CASNPGSTDTQYF. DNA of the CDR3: TGTGCCAGCAACCCAGGGAGCACAGATACGCAGTATTTT. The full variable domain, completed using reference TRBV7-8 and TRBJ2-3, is GAGVSQSPRYKVAKRGQDVALRCDPISGHVSLFWYQQALGQGPEFLTYFQNEAQLDKSGLPSDRFFAERPEGSVSTLKIQRTQQEDSAVYLCASNPGSTDTQYFGPGTRLTVL.

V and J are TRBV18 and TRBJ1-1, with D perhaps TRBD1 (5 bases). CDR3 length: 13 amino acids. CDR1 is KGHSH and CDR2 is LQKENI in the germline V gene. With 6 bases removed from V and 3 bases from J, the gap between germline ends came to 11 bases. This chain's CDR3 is CASSSTGDTEAFF. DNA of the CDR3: TGTGCCAGCTCCTCGACGGGGGACACTGAAGCTTTCTTT.

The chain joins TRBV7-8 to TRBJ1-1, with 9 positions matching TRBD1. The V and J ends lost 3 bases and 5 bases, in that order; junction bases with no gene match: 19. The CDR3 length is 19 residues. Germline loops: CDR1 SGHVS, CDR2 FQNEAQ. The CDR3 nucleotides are TGTGCCAGCAGCTTCCGTTCCGTTACAGGGGGCGCCCGGGGAACTGAAGCTTTCTTT. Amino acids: CASSFRSVTGGARGTEAFF.

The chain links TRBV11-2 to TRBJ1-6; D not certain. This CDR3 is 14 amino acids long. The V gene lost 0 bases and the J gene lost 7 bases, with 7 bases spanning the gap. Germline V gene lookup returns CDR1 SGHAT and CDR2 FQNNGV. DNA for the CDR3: TGTGCCAGCAGCTTAGATTTGCGGAATTCACCCCTCCACTTT. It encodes CASSLDLRNSPLHF.

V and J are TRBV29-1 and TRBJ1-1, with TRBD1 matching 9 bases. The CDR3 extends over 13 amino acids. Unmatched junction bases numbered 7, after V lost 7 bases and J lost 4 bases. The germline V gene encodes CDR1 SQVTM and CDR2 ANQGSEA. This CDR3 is CSGRTGAGTEAFF. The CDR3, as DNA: TGCAGCGGAAGGACAGGGGCTGGCACTGAAGCTTTCTTT.

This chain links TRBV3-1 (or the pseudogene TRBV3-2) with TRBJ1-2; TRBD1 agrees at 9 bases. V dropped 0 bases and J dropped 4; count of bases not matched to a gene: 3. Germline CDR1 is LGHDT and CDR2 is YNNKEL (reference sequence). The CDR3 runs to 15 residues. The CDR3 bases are TGTGCCAGCAGCCAAGATCTACAGGGGGCCTATGGCTACACCTTC. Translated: CASSQDLQGAYGYTF.

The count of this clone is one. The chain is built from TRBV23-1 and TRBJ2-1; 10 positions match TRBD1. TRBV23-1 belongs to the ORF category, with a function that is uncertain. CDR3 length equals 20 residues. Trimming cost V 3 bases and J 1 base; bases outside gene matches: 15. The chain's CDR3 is CASSHPDGTGANLSYNEQFF. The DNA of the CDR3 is TGCGCCAGCAGTCACCCCGACGGGACAGGGGCAAATTTATCCTACAATGAGCAGTTCTTC.

The CDR3 nucleotides are TGTGCCATCAGTGCTGCTCTGGAGGCTGGGGCCAACGTCCTGACTTTC. Protein sequence: CAISAALEAGANVLTF. V usage is TRBV10-3 and J usage is TRBJ2-6; tentative D call: TRBD2 (5 bases). V lost 4 bases and J 2 bases, leaving 12 bases between the germline ends. This CDR3 is 16 amino acids long. In germline, CDR1 is ENHRY, CDR2 SYGVKD.

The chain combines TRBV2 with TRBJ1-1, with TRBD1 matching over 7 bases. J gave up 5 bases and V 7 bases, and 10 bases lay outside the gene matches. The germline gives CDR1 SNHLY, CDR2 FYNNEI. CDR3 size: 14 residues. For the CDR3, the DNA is TGTGCCAGCATACAGGGGTATGTTGCGACTGAAGCTTTCTTT. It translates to CASIQGYVATEAFF.

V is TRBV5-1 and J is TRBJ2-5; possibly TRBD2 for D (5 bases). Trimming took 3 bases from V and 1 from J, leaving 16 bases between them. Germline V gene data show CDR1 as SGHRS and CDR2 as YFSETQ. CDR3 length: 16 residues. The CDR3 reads CASSYGSSRAQETQYF. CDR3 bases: TGCGCCAGCAGCTACGGTAGTTCGCGGGCCCAAGAGACCCAGTACTTC.

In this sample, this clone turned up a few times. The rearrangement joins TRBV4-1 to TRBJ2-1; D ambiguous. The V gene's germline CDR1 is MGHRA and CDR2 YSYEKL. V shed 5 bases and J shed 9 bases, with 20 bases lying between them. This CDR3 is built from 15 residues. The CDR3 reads CASSDSPAAPGEQFF. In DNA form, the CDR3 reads TGCGCCAGCAGCGACTCGCCCGCCGCACCCGGTGAGCAGTTCTTC.

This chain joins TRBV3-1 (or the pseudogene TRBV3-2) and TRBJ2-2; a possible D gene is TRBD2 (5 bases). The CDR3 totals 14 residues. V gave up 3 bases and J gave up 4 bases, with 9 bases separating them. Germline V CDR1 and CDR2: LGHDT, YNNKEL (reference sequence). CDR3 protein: CASSQSLATGELFF. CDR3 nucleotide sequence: TGTGCCAGCAGCCAGTCGCTAGCCACCGGGGAGCTGTTTTTT.

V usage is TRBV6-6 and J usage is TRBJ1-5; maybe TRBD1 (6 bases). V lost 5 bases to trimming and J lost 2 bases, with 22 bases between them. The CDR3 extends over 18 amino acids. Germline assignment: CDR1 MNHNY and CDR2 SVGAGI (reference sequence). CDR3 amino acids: CASSPLMGGATGNQPQHF. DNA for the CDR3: TGTGCCAGCAGTCCACTAATGGGGGGGGCAACGGGCAATCAGCCCCAGCATTTT.